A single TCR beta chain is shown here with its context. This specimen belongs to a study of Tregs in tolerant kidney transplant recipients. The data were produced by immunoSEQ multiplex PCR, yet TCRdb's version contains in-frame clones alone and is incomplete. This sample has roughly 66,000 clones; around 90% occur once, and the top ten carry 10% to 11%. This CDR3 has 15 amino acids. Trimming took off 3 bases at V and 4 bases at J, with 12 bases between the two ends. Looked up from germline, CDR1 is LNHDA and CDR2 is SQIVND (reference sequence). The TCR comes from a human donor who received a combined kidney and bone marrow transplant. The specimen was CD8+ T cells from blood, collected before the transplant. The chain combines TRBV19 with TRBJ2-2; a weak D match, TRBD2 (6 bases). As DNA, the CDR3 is TGTGCCAGTAGTATGGCCGGGGGAGGCACCGGGGAGCTGTTTTTT. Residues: CASSMAGGGTGELFF.